The 17 T cell receptor beta chains below all came from one sample that was sequenced in a study of cytomegalovirus exposure and HLA in healthy donors. Both 60 Vbeta primers and 13 Jbeta primers went into the PCR. This table comes from immunoSEQ multiplex PCR, and its TCRdb copy is limited to in-frame clones, with some not included. The sample shows over 75,000 clones, roughly 70% of them seen only once. Sequencing was performed on PBMCs. The receptors derive from a man aged 30-40 years in good health and CMV-seronegative.

This clone was observed a handful of times. The chain joins TRBV6-1 to TRBJ1-5; no clear D gene. The germline gives CDR1 MNHNS, CDR2 SASEGT. This CDR3 has 14 residues. V gave up 6 bases and J gave up 8 bases, with 17 bases separating them. As DNA, the CDR3 is TGTGCCAGCAGCAGAAGGGAGGGTATAGAGCCCCAGCATTTT. Its translation: CASSRREGIEPQHF.

Only one count was recorded for this clone. V is TRBV6-1 and J is TRBJ2-7; TRBD1 might be the D (8 bases). V shed 6 bases and J shed 5 bases, with 17 bases lying between them. Germline assignment: CDR1 MNHNS and CDR2 SASEGT. The CDR3 sequence is 14 residues long. CDR3 amino acids: CASRNRQGRDEQYF. The CDR3, as DNA: TGTGCCAGCAGGAACCGACAGGGGAGGGACGAGCAGTACTTC.

J is TRBJ1-1 and V is TRBV9, with D unresolved. This CDR3 is built from 14 residues. Per the germline V gene, CDR1 is SGDLS and CDR2 is YYNGEE. The germline V and J ends were trimmed by 0 bases and 1 base, with 7 bases remaining between them. The CDR3 DNA reads as TGTGCCAGCAGCGTAGGCCCGAGGAACACTGAAGCTTTCTTT. Translating gives CASSVGPRNTEAFF.

The V and J genes are TRBV7-9 and TRBJ2-2; D might be TRBD2 (5 bases). CDR1 and CDR2 from the germline V gene are SEHNR and FQNEAQ (reference sequence). This CDR3 spans 19 amino acids. V shed 2 bases and J shed 6 bases, with 25 bases lying between them. CDR3: CASSLIILRAMVSSGELFF. CDR3 in DNA: TGTGCCAGCAGCTTAATAATATTGAGGGCGATGGTGTCGTCCGGGGAGCTGTTTTTT.

The chain recombines TRBV19 with TRBJ1-5; D uncertain. The CDR3 length is 15 residues. Between the trimmed V and J ends, which lost 3 bases and 0 bases, there was a span of 9 bases. Per the germline V gene, CDR1 is LNHDA and CDR2 is SQIVND (reference sequence). CDR3 sequence (DNA): TGTGCCAGTAGTATTCAGGCGAATAGCAATCAGCCCCAGCATTTT. Translating gives CASSIQANSNQPQHF.

This clone was detected only a few times. This chain links TRBV7-6 with TRBJ1-2, with TRBD1 matching over 7 bases. V lost 2 bases to trimming and J lost 4 bases; unmatched junction nucleotides: 7. The V gene's germline CDR1 is SGHVS and CDR2 FNYEAQ. The CDR3 sequence is 15 residues long. The CDR3 loop is CASSLQDRTFYGYTF. The CDR3 nucleotides are TGTGCCAGCAGCTTACAGGACAGGACTTTCTATGGCTACACCTTC.

The chain joins TRBV27 to TRBJ2-2; D is uncertain. Germline CDR1 MNHEY, CDR2 SMNVEV (reference sequence). The length of the CDR3 is 16 residues. Trimming stripped 3 bases from V and 0 bases from J, with 11 bases between. The CDR3 coding sequence is TGTGCCAGCAGTTTTGGTACTACAACGAACACCGGGGAGCTGTTTTTT. Translated, it gives CASSFGTTTNTGELFF.

The chain joins TRBV13 to TRBJ1-1; D is undetermined. Germline assignment: CDR1 PRHDT and CDR2 FYEKMQ (reference sequence). The V end lost 2 bases, the J end lost 0 bases, and 4 bases lay between the germline ends. The CDR3 runs to 13 residues. CDR3 bases: TGTGCCAGCAGCTTACAAATGAACACTGAAGCTTTCTTT. This codes for CASSLQMNTEAFF.

This clone was detected once. The chain has TRBV7-6 and TRBJ2-7; 9 bases align to TRBD2. V lost 0 bases, J lost 6 bases, and 3 bases stayed unmatched. Germline CDR1 SGHVS, CDR2 FNYEAQ. CDR3 length equals 14 residues. DNA for the CDR3: TGTGCCAGCAGCTTAGCGGGACTAGCACGCGAGCAGTACTTC. Protein sequence: CASSLAGLAREQYF.

This clone has just one count. The CDR3 is CASSHRQGRDQPQHF. For the CDR3, the DNA is TGCGCCAGCAGTCATCGGCAGGGGAGGGATCAGCCCCAGCATTTT. The J gene is TRBJ1-5, the V gene TRBV23-1; D might be TRBD1 (6 bases). TRBV23-1 is assigned to the ORF class and has an uncertain function. The CDR3 totals 15 residues. The V end lost 3 bases, the J end lost 5 bases, and 14 bases lay between the germline ends.

V is TRBV4-3 and J is TRBJ1-1; D is undetermined. Germline CDR1 LGHNA, CDR2 YSLEER. The CDR3 length is 13 residues. The V end lost 5 bases, the J end lost 4 bases, and 11 bases lay between the germline ends. The CDR3 DNA is TGCGCCAGCAGCGCCAGTATGGTCACTGAAGCTTTCTTT. Translating gives CASSASMVTEAFF.

The V gene is TRBV4-2, the J gene TRBJ1-1, with D perhaps TRBD1 (5 bases). V was clipped by 0 bases and J by 2 bases, with 13 bases between them. Per germline, CDR1 LGHNA and CDR2 YNFKEQ. The CDR3 has 16 amino acids. CDR3 DNA sequence: TGTGCCAGCAGCCAAGAGGAGGGGAACTTAAACACTGAAGCTTTCTTT. Protein sequence: CASSQEEGNLNTEAFF.

V and J are TRBV18 and TRBJ1-1, with D tentatively TRBD1 (6 bases). V dropped 1 base and J dropped 9 bases, with 24 bases sitting between them. CDR1 and CDR2 from the germline V gene are KGHSH and LQKENI. The CDR3 contains 17 residues. Here the CDR3 DNA reads TGTGCCAGCTCACCACGAGGGGGAGGACAGTCCGGGGGGAAAGCTTTCTTT. Protein product: CASSPRGGGQSGGKAFF.

The chain carries TRBV27 and TRBJ1-2; a weak D match, TRBD1 (6 bases). The CDR3 has 14 residues. Trimming took off 5 bases at V and 4 bases at J, with 14 bases between the two ends. Germline CDR1 is MNHEY and CDR2 is SMNVEV (reference sequence). The DNA for the CDR3 is TGTGCCAGCAGTCGAAGGGACAAATTCTATGGCTACACCTTC. Translated, it gives CASSRRDKFYGYTF.

The chain employs TRBV11-2 and TRBJ2-7; TRBD1 matches at 7 bases. V lost 4 bases and J lost 0; bases outside the gene matches: 6. This CDR3 contains 15 residues. Germline CDR1 and CDR2: SGHAT and FQNNGV. The CDR3 is CASSYRRDSSYEQYF. CDR3 nucleotides: TGTGCCAGCAGCTACCGCCGGGACAGCTCCTACGAGCAGTACTTC.

This chain uses TRBV6-5 with TRBJ1-4; D gene uncertain. The V end lost 4 bases, the J end lost 5 bases, and 11 bases lay between the germline ends. In germline, CDR1 is MNHEY, CDR2 SVGAGI. This CDR3 contains 14 residues. CDR3 amino acids: CASSSDPQNEKLFF. The CDR3 nucleotides read TGTGCCAGCAGTTCTGATCCACAAAATGAAAAACTGTTTTTT.

V is TRBV10-1 and J is TRBJ1-2; 7 bases agree with TRBD1. Trimming at V came to 2 bases and at J to 2 bases, leaving 5 bases not matched to a gene. From germline, CDR1 is WNHNN and CDR2 SYGVQD (reference sequence). The CDR3 covers 15 residues. CDR3 coding DNA: TGCGCCAGCAGTGAGCTGACAGGGCACAACTATGGCTACACCTTC. It specifies CASSELTGHNYGYTF.